A selection of T cell receptor beta chains follows, all from one sample in a study of T cell changes during pregnancy in multiple sclerosis. Generated by immunoSEQ multiplex PCR, the TCRdb table keeps only in-frame clones and is missing some. The table lists 40,000 to 50,000 clones, 80% to 95% of them singletons. Sequences were derived from CD8+ T cells from peripheral blood mononuclear cells, sampled after pregnancy. These receptor sequences come from a female donor with multiple sclerosis, enrolled in a pregnancy study. Both conserved end residues are part of each CDR3. Fields, in order: clone size, V gene, J gene, D gene, CDR3 protein, CDR3 DNA. D genes are given only for firm matches. Clone size appears in some rows only: once, few, many, or a class for an expanded clone.

.	TRBV7-9	TRBJ2-2	TRBD2	CASSLPPGLAGERGGELFF	TGTGCCAGCAGCTTACCCCCGGGACTAGCGGGAGAGCGGGGCGGGGAGCTGTTTTTT
.	TRBV4-1	TRBJ2-5	.	CASSQDIGRQETQYF	TGCGCCAGCAGCCAAGACATTGGCCGCCAAGAGACCCAGTACTTC
.	TRBV4-1	TRBJ2-3	TRBD2	CASSQGAGGAGSGHGTQYF	TGCGCCAGCAGCCAAGGGGCGGGGGGCGCTGGGTCTGGTCACGGTACGCAGTATTTT
.	TRBV4-1	TRBJ2-7	.	CASSARDMHSYEQYF	TGCGCCAGCTCGGCCCGGGACATGCACTCCTACGAGCAGTACTTC
.	TRBV7-6	TRBJ2-2	TRBD1	CASSLDRGLPGELFF	TGTGCCAGCAGCTTAGACAGGGGGCTTCCCGGGGAGCTGTTTTTT
once	TRBV11-2	TRBJ1-5	.	CASSLGVSNQPQHF	TGTGCCAGCAGCTTAGGAGTAAGCAATCAGCCCCAGCATTTT
.	TRBV5-4	TRBJ1-2	TRBD1	CASSSGQGAAGYTF	TGTGCCAGCAGCTCAGGACAGGGGGCGGCTGGCTACACCTTC
.	TRBV11-2	TRBJ2-3	TRBD2	CASSSWTSVDTQYF	TGTGCCAGCAGCTCCTGGACTAGTGTAGATACGCAGTATTTT
.	TRBV5-1	TRBJ2-7	TRBD1	CASSYPGQGNEQYF	TGCGCCAGCAGCTACCCGGGACAGGGAAACGAGCAGTACTTC
.	TRBV15	TRBJ2-3	.	CATSSTDTQYF	TGTGCCACTTCTAGCACAGATACGCAGTATTTT
.	TRBV4-1	TRBJ2-4	TRBD2	CASSQDDGAGGSVAKNIQYF	TGCGCCAGCAGCCAAGATGATGGAGCGGGGGGCTCCGTAGCCAAAAACATTCAGTACTTC
.	TRBV28	TRBJ1-1	.	CASSVTVMNTEAFF	TGTGCCAGCAGTGTAACGGTCATGAACACTGAAGCTTTCTTT
.	TRBV27	TRBJ2-1	.	CASSWASENEQFF	TGTGCCAGCAGTTGGGCTAGCGAGAATGAGCAGTTCTTC
.	TRBV27	TRBJ1-5	TRBD1	CASSQQGSNQPQHF	TGTGCCAGCAGTCAACAGGGGTCCAATCAGCCCCAGCATTTT
.	TRBV5-1	TRBJ2-3	.	CASSSSTTLPDTQYF	TGCGCCAGCAGCTCGTCGACTACTCTCCCAGATACGCAGTATTTT
.	TRBV9	TRBJ2-7	.	CASSPPDRGYEQYF	TGTGCCAGCAGCCCTCCCGATCGCGGGTACGAGCAGTACTTC
.	TRBV4-3	TRBJ2-3	TRBD1	CASSQDMRDRDPDTQYF	TGCGCCAGCAGCCAAGATATGAGGGACAGGGACCCCGATACGCAGTATTTT
.	TRBV4-1	TRBJ1-1	TRBD1	CASSQMTGGRYTEAFF	TGCGCCAGCAGCCAAATGACAGGGGGCAGGTACACTGAAGCTTTCTTT
.	TRBV29-1	TRBJ2-7	.	CSVLQGKTYEQYF	TGCAGCGTCCTACAGGGAAAGACCTACGAGCAGTACTTC
.	TRBV4-2	TRBJ2-5	TRBD2	CASSYEDGGETQYF	TGTGCCAGCAGCTACGAGGACGGGGGGGAGACCCAGTACTTC
.	TRBV25-1	TRBJ1-1	TRBD1	CASMRQGNTEAFF	TGTGCCAGCATGCGACAGGGGAACACTGAAGCTTTCTTT
.	TRBV6-5	TRBJ1-1	TRBD1	CASSYSTGFATEAFF	TGTGCCAGCAGTTACTCGACAGGGTTTGCCACTGAAGCTTTCTTT
.	TRBV7-2	TRBJ2-1	.	CASSYSSNEQFF	TGTGCCAGCAGCTACAGTAGTAATGAGCAGTTCTTC
.	TRBV5-1	TRBJ1-3	.	CASSLAGSGNTIYF	TGCGCCAGCAGCTTGGCAGGATCTGGAAACACCATATATTTT
.	TRBV2	TRBJ2-2	.	CASSHQEIMPGELFF	TGTGCCAGCAGTCATCAGGAAATTATGCCCGGGGAGCTGTTTTTT
.	TRBV6-5	TRBJ2-6	.	CASSYGASGANVLTF	TGTGCCAGCAGTTACGGAGCGTCTGGGGCCAACGTCCTGACTTTC
.	TRBV12-2	TRBJ1-5	.	CASRLGQYNQPQHF	TGTGCAAGTCGCTTGGGACAGTATAATCAGCCCCAGCATTTT
.	TRBV9	TRBJ1-2	TRBD1	CASSAGTEPGIDGYTF	TGTGCCAGCAGCGCAGGGACAGAGCCAGGTATAGATGGCTACACCTTC
.	TRBV7-2	TRBJ1-5	.	CASSPNGRYNQPQHF	TGTGCCAGCAGCCCCAACGGCAGGTACAATCAGCCCCAGCATTTT
.	TRBV7-6	TRBJ2-3	.	CASSLASGTPVTDTQYF	TGTGCCAGCAGCTTAGCATCGGGGACTCCAGTCACAGATACGCAGTATTTT
.	TRBV7-9	TRBJ2-2	TRBD2	CASSFMGLAMAGELFF	TGTGCCAGCAGCTTTATGGGACTAGCTATGGCCGGGGAGCTGTTTTTT
.	TRBV6-5	TRBJ2-1	.	CASSYSKLAVYRQFF	TGTGCCAGCAGTTACTCGAAGTTAGCGGTATATAGGCAGTTCTTC
.	TRBV27	TRBJ1-4	TRBD1	CASTHTGGFPATNEKLFF	TGTGCCAGCACCCACACAGGGGGTTTCCCTGCAACTAATGAAAAACTGTTTTTT
.	TRBV6-6	TRBJ1-1	.	CASSLLNTNTEAFF	TGTGCCAGCAGTCTCCTTAACACGAACACTGAAGCTTTCTTT
.	TRBV15	TRBJ2-7	.	CATSRVVSSYEQYF	TGTGCCACCAGCAGAGTAGTGAGCTCCTACGAGCAGTACTTC
once	TRBV10-3	TRBJ1-2	TRBD1	CAISESKGQLTYGYTF	TGTGCCATCAGTGAGTCGAAGGGACAGCTAACCTATGGCTACACCTTC
.	TRBV2	TRBJ1-5	.	CASSDPERSNQPQHF	TGTGCCAGCAGTGACCCCGAGCGTAGCAATCAGCCCCAGCATTTT
.	TRBV7-8	TRBJ2-7	TRBD1	CASTPGGTGGREQYF	TGTGCCAGCACCCCAGGGGGGACAGGGGGGCGCGAGCAGTACTTC
.	TRBV27	TRBJ2-1	.	CASSSLEDEQFF	TGTGCCAGCAGTTCTCTGGAGGATGAGCAGTTCTTC
.	TRBV27	TRBJ2-7	.	CASRGPGYEQYF	TGTGCCAGCAGGGGGCCGGGCTACGAGCAGTACTTC
.	TRBV25-1	TRBJ2-5	TRBD1	CASRGQGRSTQYF	TGTGCCAGCAGAGGACAGGGCCGGTCGACCCAGTACTTC
.	TRBV6-1	TRBJ2-2	TRBD2	CATIGREGYTGELFF	TGTGCCACCATAGGGCGGGAGGGGTACACCGGGGAGCTGTTTTTT